The 28 T cell receptor beta chains listed next were all sequenced from one sample in a study of beta chain features in type 1 diabetes. Expressed TCRB transcripts were sequenced because the entire RNA isolate underwent reverse transcription. Some clones are missing from TCRdb's copy, which holds only in-frame ones; the method was immunoSEQ multiplex PCR. This sample has about half a million clones; 10% to 12% occur once, and the top ten carry 0.04% to 0.05%. Sequenced input: naive CD4+ T cells from blood. The receptors were sampled from a woman aged 18-29 years in good health.

V is TRBV4-3 and J is TRBJ2-3; no reliable D call. V was clipped by 1 base and J by 7 bases, with 15 bases between them. The CDR3 is 15 amino acids. Germline V lookup: CDR1 LGHNA, CDR2 YSLEER. The chain's CDR3 is CASSQGALSPNTQYF. The CDR3 DNA reads TGCGCCAGCAGCCAAGGGGCCCTTAGCCCCAATACGCAGTATTTT.

This clone came up a few times. The chain uses TRBV2 and TRBJ1-4; a possible D gene is TRBD1 (5 bases). The CDR3 contains 16 residues. The V gene's germline CDR1 is SNHLY and CDR2 FYNNEI. Trimming stripped 4 bases from V and 11 bases from J, with 23 bases between. The CDR3 region has the DNA TGTGCCAGCAGTGGACGACAAAGTGTCCGGGACGGGAAACTGTTTTTT. Encoded protein: CASSGRQSVRDGKLFF.

In this sample, this clone turned up many times. The CDR3 nucleotides read TGTGCCAGCAGCGACAGGGAGGGGGCCAACGTCCTGACTTTC. As protein: CASSDREGANVLTF. J is TRBJ2-6 and V is TRBV21-1; the table calls TRBD1, which could not be checked here. TRBV21-1 is termed a pseudogene. The CDR3 is 14 residues long.

The chain joins TRBV25-1 to TRBJ2-3; D not resolved. The CDR3 has 15 residues. Trimming cost V 3 bases and J 0 bases, with 10 bases left between them. Germline CDR1 MGHDK, CDR2 SYGVNS. CDR3 amino acids: CASSDTAGSTDTQYF. In nucleotides, the CDR3 is TGTGCCAGCAGTGACACCGCTGGAAGCACAGATACGCAGTATTTT. Based on the CDR3 plus reference TRBV25-1 and TRBJ2-3, the full variable domain is EADIYQTPRYLVIGTGKKITLECSQTMGHDKMYWYQQDPGMELHLIHYSYGVNSTEKGDLSSESTVSRIRTEHFPLTLESARPSHTSQYLCASSDTAGSTDTQYFGPGTRLTVL.

This clone has just a few counts. The rearrangement joins TRBV4-2 to TRBJ2-5; 11 bases are a match to TRBD2. Germline loops: CDR1 LGHNA, CDR2 YNFKEQ. The CDR3 loop spans 14 amino acids. With 6 bases clipped from V and 3 bases from J, the junction kept 3 bases outside the gene matches. The CDR3 DNA is TGTGCCAGCAGTAGCGGGGGGGTAAAAGAGACCCAGTACTTC. Protein: CASSSGGVKETQYF.

The chain carries TRBV7-9 and TRBJ1-6; D is undetermined. This CDR3 region has 15 residues. The germline V and J ends were trimmed by 0 bases and 12 bases, with 15 bases remaining between them. Germline loops: CDR1 SEHNR, CDR2 FQNEAQ (reference sequence). The CDR3: CASSLASGSQRPLHF. CDR3 nucleotide sequence: TGTGCCAGCAGCTTAGCGAGCGGCAGCCAGCGACCCCTCCACTTT.

A few counts support this clone. The chain has TRBV28 and TRBJ2-7; 12 bases align to TRBD2. V lost 6 bases to trimming and J lost 2 bases; unmatched junction nucleotides: 5. The CDR3 runs 15 residues. The germline gives CDR1 MDHEN, CDR2 SYDVKM. CDR3 in DNA: TGTGCCAGCAGCTCGCCTAGCGGGGGGGCCTACGAGCAGTACGTC. Translation gives CASSSPSGGAYEQYV.

In its sample, this clone was seen a few times. This sequence joins TRBV19 and TRBJ1-5; tentative D call: TRBD1 (6 bases). The V gene's germline CDR1 is LNHDA and CDR2 SQIVND (reference sequence). The CDR3 has 15 residues. Trimming removed 6 bases from V and 3 bases from J, with 15 bases in between. CDR3: CASSPSGHFNQPQHF. The CDR3 DNA reads as TGTGCCAGTAGCCCCTCGGGACACTTCAATCAGCCCCAGCATTTT.

CDR3 sequence reads: CASSGKGGLNEDLYNEQFF. The CDR3 nucleotides read TGTGCCAGCAGTGGGAAGGGAGGCCTCAATGAGGACCTCTACAATGAGCAGTTCTTC. This chain links TRBV6-1 with TRBJ2-1; perhaps TRBD2 as D (6 bases). Germline loops: CDR1 MNHNS, CDR2 SASEGT. V was pared by 4 bases and J by 3 bases, with 25 bases between. The CDR3 runs 19 residues.

This clone occurred many times. The J gene is TRBJ2-5, the V gene TRBV28; D gene uncertain. CDR1 MDHEN and CDR2 SYDVKM come from the germline V gene. This CDR3 region has 12 residues. Trimming removed 7 bases from V and 5 bases from J, with 11 bases in between. The CDR3 protein is CASNRVRETQYF. CDR3 nucleotide sequence: TGTGCCAGCAATCGGGTACGGGAGACCCAGTACTTC.

The chain has TRBV7-2 and TRBJ1-2; weak D call: TRBD1 (5 bases). The V end lost 4 bases, the J end lost 8 bases, and 14 bases lay between the germline ends. The CDR3 is made up of 13 amino acids. Germline CDR1 is SGHTA and CDR2 is FQGNSA. This CDR3 is CASSYRAGDGYTF. CDR3 DNA sequence: TGTGCCAGCAGCTACCGAGCCGGGGACGGCTACACCTTC.

The chain carries TRBV23-1 and TRBJ1-5, with 8 bases identical to TRBD1. TRBV23-1 belongs to the ORF category, with a function that is uncertain. The V and J ends lost 6 bases and 4 bases, in that order; junction bases with no gene match: 8. This CDR3 contains 15 residues. The chain's CDR3 is CASRLGTGGNQPQHF. As DNA, the CDR3 is TGCGCCAGCAGACTCGGGACAGGCGGGAATCAGCCCCAGCATTTT.

This clone was observed a few times. This sequence joins TRBV7-9 and TRBJ1-2, with 10 bases matching TRBD1. CDR1 SEHNR and CDR2 FQNEAQ come from the germline V gene (reference sequence). This CDR3 is 14 amino acids long. V was pared by 7 bases and J by 7 bases, with 9 bases of the junction left unmatched. The DNA of the CDR3 is TGTGCCAGCACCCGACAGGGGGCAGGTCGTGGCTACACCTTC. Translation: CASTRQGAGRGYTF.

The chain links TRBV5-4 to TRBJ2-5; 8 nucleotides match TRBD1. Germline CDR1 reads SGHNT; CDR2 reads YYREEE (reference sequence). The CDR3 consists of 14 residues. V was clipped by 4 bases and J by 7 bases; unmatched bases: 9. The CDR3 DNA reads TGTGCCAGCAGCACCGGGACAGGCCGGAGGACCCAGTACTTC. Amino acid sequence: CASSTGTGRRTQYF.

This clone was detected only a few times. The J gene is TRBJ1-4, the V gene TRBV5-6; D not resolved. V dropped 1 base and J dropped 6 bases, with 7 bases sitting between them. Germline V lookup: CDR1 SGHDT, CDR2 YYEEEE. This CDR3 has 13 amino acids. The CDR3 DNA is TGTGCCAGCAGCTTGTACATAGATGAAAAACTGTTTTTT. It is translated as CASSLYIDEKLFF.

This clone was observed a handful of times. The rearrangement joins TRBV5-1 to TRBJ1-5; no definite D call. V was cut by 7 bases and J by 4 bases, with 12 bases left in between. Germline V CDR1 and CDR2: SGHRS, YFSETQ. This CDR3 has 13 residues. CDR3 sequence: CASSEEGNQPQHF. The CDR3 DNA is TGCGCCAGCTCCGAAGAGGGAAATCAGCCCCAGCATTTT.

This chain connects TRBV19 to TRBJ2-6, with TRBD1 matching 8 bases. This CDR3 has 15 residues. Losses at the gene ends were 6 bases for V and 4 bases for J; bases not matched to a gene: 5. Germline CDR1 LNHDA, CDR2 SQIVND (reference sequence). The CDR3 is CASSTGGNGANVLTF. Written as DNA, the CDR3 is TGTGCCAGTAGCACAGGGGGGAACGGGGCCAACGTCCTGACTTTC.

The rearrangement joins TRBV2 to TRBJ1-6; D gene uncertain. The germline gives CDR1 SNHLY, CDR2 FYNNEI. The CDR3 is 15 residues long. V shed 2 bases and J shed 1 base, with 6 bases lying between them. As DNA, the CDR3 is TGTGCCAGCAGTGAAATGGAGTCCTATAATTCACCCCTCCACTTT. This translates into CASSEMESYNSPLHF.

This clone came up a few times. The V gene is TRBV7-2, the J gene TRBJ2-1; D gene uncertain. Germline lookup yields CDR1 SGHTA and CDR2 FQGNSA. V lost 5 bases to trimming and J lost 6 bases, with 17 bases between them. The CDR3 has 15 residues. The DNA for the CDR3 is TGTGCCAGCAGCCTCGCTTCGGGTATGAGCAATGAGCAGTTCTTC. This encodes CASSLASGMSNEQFF. The entire variable domain, with the rest obtained from reference TRBV7-2 and TRBJ2-1, is as follows: GAGVSQSPSNKVTEKGKDVELRCDPISGHTALYWYRQSLGQGLEFLIYFQGNSAPDKSGLPSDRFSAERTGGSVSTLTIQRTQQEDSAVYLCASSLASGMSNEQFFGPGTRLTVL.

The chain is built from TRBV9 and TRBJ1-4, with a possible D match to TRBD1 (6 bases). The CDR3 runs to 16 residues. The V gene lost 4 bases and the J gene lost 2 bases, with 15 bases spanning the gap. Germline CDR1 and CDR2: SGDLS and YYNGEE. Here the CDR3 reads CASSFLEGGTNEKLFF. Here the CDR3 DNA reads TGTGCCAGCAGCTTCCTTGAGGGGGGCACTAATGAAAAACTGTTTTTT.

This clone appeared a few times. V and J are TRBV9 and TRBJ1-2; maybe TRBD1 (6 bases). The CDR3 covers 16 residues. The V end was cut by 4 bases, the J end by 6 bases, with 22 bases between. Germline V gives CDR1 SGDLS, CDR2 YYNGEE. The CDR3: CASSLRSWDGGNGYTF. The CDR3 coding sequence is TGTGCCAGCAGCCTTCGTAGTTGGGATGGGGGCAATGGCTACACCTTC.

This rearrangement joins TRBV7-9 to TRBJ2-3; 9 bases are shared with TRBD1. The CDR3 is made up of 15 amino acids. V was clipped by 7 bases and J by 5 bases; unmatched bases: 10. CDR1 is SEHNR, CDR2 FQNEAQ, per germline (reference sequence). Here the CDR3 reads CASNPRGQGIDTQYF. DNA of the CDR3: TGTGCCAGCAACCCAAGGGGACAGGGAATAGATACGCAGTATTTT.

This clone was found a few times. The chain is built from TRBV18 and TRBJ2-1; tentative D call: TRBD1 (6 bases). The germline V gene encodes CDR1 KGHSH and CDR2 LQKENI. V gave up 4 bases and J gave up 5 bases, with 15 bases separating them. CDR3 size: 15 residues. CDR3 residues: CASSRRGGFDNEQFF. CDR3 in DNA: TGTGCCAGCTCACGCAGGGGCGGTTTCGACAATGAGCAGTTCTTC.

The CDR3 region has the DNA TGTGCCAGTAGTATACCCGGGGACTATTCACCCCTCCACTTT. Its protein is CASSIPGDYSPLHF. V usage is TRBV19 and J usage is TRBJ1-6, with a possible D match to TRBD1 (5 bases). The germline CDR1 and CDR2 sequences are LNHDA and SQIVND (reference sequence). Trimming took off 2 bases at V and 8 bases at J, with 10 bases between the two ends. This CDR3 has 14 amino acids. The full variable domain, with the rest looked up from reference TRBV19 and TRBJ1-6, is DGGITQSPKYLFRKEGQNVTLSCEQNLNHDAMYWYRQDPGQGLRLIYYSQIVNDFQKGDIAEGYSVSREKKESFPLTVTSAQKNPTAFYLCASSIPGDYSPLHFGNGTRLTVT.

This clone was detected a few times. The chain recombines TRBV6-6 with TRBJ2-1; 9 bases align to TRBD1. The length of the CDR3 is 14 residues. CDR1 and CDR2 from the germline V gene are MNHNY and SVGAGI (reference sequence). J lost 6 bases, V lost 6 bases, and 6 bases had no gene match. The CDR3, as DNA: TGTGCCAGCAGGGACAGGGGAAGGGGCAATGAGCAGTTCTTC. Encoded protein: CASRDRGRGNEQFF.

V is TRBV5-4 and J is TRBJ2-6; TRBD2 might be the D (5 bases). Germline loops: CDR1 SGHNT, CDR2 YYREEE (reference sequence). CDR3 size: 15 residues. Trimming stripped 1 base from V and 2 bases from J, with 7 bases between. The CDR3 nucleotides are TGTGCCAGCAGCTTGCCCGGGGCTGGGGCCAACGTCCTGACTTTC. Protein sequence: CASSLPGAGANVLTF.

The rearrangement joins TRBV30 to TRBJ1-2, with a possible D match to TRBD1 (5 bases). The CDR3 is made up of 13 amino acids. The germline gives CDR1 GTSNPN, CDR2 SVGIG (reference sequence). V shed 3 bases and J shed 7 bases, with 15 bases lying between them. Written as DNA, the CDR3 is TGTGCCTGGAGCTTGGGGCAGTCAGGTGGCTACACCTTC. Its translation is CAWSLGQSGGYTF.

V is TRBV5-1 and J is TRBJ2-2; D remains ambiguous. This CDR3 has 15 amino acids. Germline CDR1 reads SGHRS; CDR2 reads YFSETQ. V lost 0 bases to trimming and J lost 5 bases, with 11 bases between them. CDR3 in amino acids: CASSLGQARTGELFF. DNA of the CDR3: TGCGCCAGCAGCTTGGGGCAAGCCAGGACCGGGGAGCTGTTTTTT.